The 14 T cell receptor beta chains below were found in one sample sequenced in a study of blood T cell repertoires in COVID-19. Clones were sequenced by immunoSEQ multiplex PCR, and TCRdb holds only the in-frame ones, with some missing. The sample yields about 250,000 clones, 85% to 90% seen once. Sequencing was carried out using peripheral blood. These receptors were collected from a middle-aged woman who had recovered from COVID-19.

J is TRBJ2-7 and V is TRBV2; 10 positions match TRBD1. Germline CDR1 and CDR2: SNHLY and FYNNEI. The ends lost 7 bases at V and 3 bases at J; junction bases unmatched: 3. There are 13 residues in the CDR3. This chain's CDR3 is CASTRTGGYEQYF. CDR3 coding DNA: TGTGCCAGCACCAGGACAGGGGGCTACGAGCAGTACTTC.

As concerns this clone: The sample contains more than one DNA sequence encoding this CDR3. The chain couples TRBV12-3 or TRBV12-4 to TRBJ1-6, with D uncertain. The V and J ends lost 6 bases and 8 bases respectively, with 8 bases between them. The CDR3 totals 12 residues. The CDR3 reads CASSHSDSPLHF. The CDR3 bases are TGTGCCAGCAGCCACTCGGATTCACCCCTCCACTTT.

This chain uses TRBV7-9 with TRBJ1-1, with TRBD1 as a possible D gene (6 bases). There are 16 residues in the CDR3. Germline CDR1 is SEHNR and CDR2 is FQNEAQ (reference sequence). V was shortened by 5 bases and J by 4 bases, with 20 bases between the two germline ends. The CDR3: CASSPLGGGGGTEAFF. CDR3 nucleotides: TGTGCCAGCAGCCCTCTCGGTGGGGGCGGAGGCACTGAAGCTTTCTTT. The complete variable domain, with remaining parts taken from reference TRBV7-9 and TRBJ1-1, reads DTGVSQNPRHKITKRGQNVTFRCDPISEHNRLYWYRQTLGQGPEFLTYFQNEAQLEKSRLLSDRFSAERPKGSFSTLEIQRTEQGDSAMYLCASSPLGGGGGTEAFFGQGTRLTVV.

In this sample, this clone turned up a few times. The CDR3 DNA follows: TGTGCCAGCAGCTTAGGAGGGGGGGCCTTCCAGAACTACGAGCAGTACTTC. Protein: CASSLGGGAFQNYEQYF. This chain links TRBV7-9 with TRBJ2-7, with D perhaps TRBD2 (7 bases). The germline V and J ends were trimmed by 1 base and 3 bases, with 19 bases remaining between them. The CDR3 consists of 17 residues. CDR1 and CDR2 (germline): SEHNR, FQNEAQ (reference sequence).

The genes are TRBV7-2 and TRBJ1-2; D is ambiguous. The germline V gene has CDR1 SGHTA and CDR2 FQGNSA. This CDR3 contains 15 residues. Deletions cut 5 bases from V and 1 base from J, with 14 bases between. The CDR3 nucleotides are TGTGCCAGCAGCCCCCCGGGCGGGAGTAACTATGGCTACACCTTC. Its protein product is CASSPPGGSNYGYTF.

This chain connects TRBV3-1 (or the pseudogene TRBV3-2) to TRBJ1-1; possible D gene TRBD1, 5 bases. The CDR3 is 14 residues long. Germline CDR1 LGHDT, CDR2 YNNKEL (reference sequence). V lost 6 bases and J 10 bases, leaving 21 bases between the germline ends. The CDR3 DNA is TGTGCCAGCAGTCCTACTGCCCACCGAACAGGAGCTTTCTTT. Translated: CASSPTAHRTGAFF.

The CDR3 here is CASSPGIAGRIREQFF. The CDR3 DNA reads TGTGCCAGCTCACCGGGGATAGCGGGAAGGATACGAGAGCAGTTCTTC. V gene TRBV18 combines with J gene TRBJ2-1, with 8 bases that match TRBD2. Looked up from germline, CDR1 is KGHSH and CDR2 is LQKENI. This CDR3 spans 16 amino acids. Trimming removed 3 bases from V and 10 bases from J; junction bases left unmatched: 14.

The chain links TRBV30 to TRBJ2-4; 9 bases map to TRBD1. CDR3 length equals 19 residues. The germline V gene encodes CDR1 GTSNPN and CDR2 SVGIG (reference sequence). Unmatched junction bases numbered 13, after V lost 0 bases and J lost 1 base. CDR3 coding DNA: TGTGCCTGGAGTGTCGTGAACAGGGGGCGATTGGTGGCCAAAAACATTCAGTACTTC. Protein product: CAWSVVNRGRLVAKNIQYF. Based on the CDR3 plus reference TRBV30 and TRBJ2-4, the full variable domain is SQTIHQWPATLVQPVGSPLSLECTVEGTSNPNLYWYRQAAGRGLQLLFYSVGIGQISSEVPQNLSASRPQDRQFILSSKKLLLSDSGFYLCAWSVVNRGRLVAKNIQYFGAGTRLSVL.

The gene calls are TRBV10-2 and TRBJ2-2; TRBD1 might be the D (5 bases). This CDR3 contains 14 residues. V shed 6 bases and J shed 0 bases, with 8 bases lying between them. The V gene's germline CDR1 is WSHSY and CDR2 SAAADI. In DNA, the CDR3 is TGCGCCAGCAGAAGACAGACGAACACCGGGGAGCTGTTTTTT. This gives the protein CASRRQTNTGELFF.

The gene calls are TRBV3-1 (or the pseudogene TRBV3-2) and TRBJ2-3; 14 bases fit TRBD2. CDR3 length: 17 amino acids. Germline V gives CDR1 LGHDT, CDR2 YNNKEL (reference sequence). With V trimmed by 3 bases and J by 6 bases, 8 bases remained unmatched. CDR3 region: CASSQWGLAGVGDTQYF. CDR3 sequence (DNA): TGTGCCAGCAGCCAGTGGGGACTAGCGGGAGTGGGCGATACGCAGTATTTT.

V gene TRBV7-2 combines with J gene TRBJ1-2, with D perhaps TRBD1 (5 bases). The CDR3 spans 14 residues. V was pared by 2 bases and J by 6 bases, with 13 bases between. CDR1 and CDR2 from the germline V gene are SGHTA and FQGNSA. CDR3 coding DNA: TGTGCCAGCAGCTTAACACAGGCAGTGGATGGCTACACCTTC. It yields the protein CASSLTQAVDGYTF. The variable domain in full, completed from reference TRBV7-2 and TRBJ1-2, reads GAGVSQSPSNKVTEKGKDVELRCDPISGHTALYWYRQSLGQGLEFLIYFQGNSAPDKSGLPSDRFSAERTGGSVSTLTIQRTQQEDSAVYLCASSLTQAVDGYTFGSGTRLTVV.

The rearrangement joins TRBV6-2 or TRBV6-3 to TRBJ2-4, with D perhaps TRBD1 (5 bases). Germline CDR1 and CDR2: MNHEY and SVGEGT. V was trimmed by 2 bases and J by 4 bases, leaving 12 bases between them. The CDR3 sequence is 15 residues long. CDR3 loop: CASSYRGQAKNIQYF. The CDR3 DNA is TGTGCCAGCAGTTACAGGGGTCAAGCTAAAAACATTCAGTACTTC.

This chain joins TRBV12-2 and TRBJ2-3; the D call in the table, TRBD2, was not verified against the DNA. TRBV12-2 is a pseudogene locus. This CDR3 comprises 12 residues. CDR3 DNA sequence: TGTGCAAGTCGCTTATGCGGAGATACGCAGTATTTT. Amino acids: CASRLCGDTQYF.

The CDR3 region is CASSVQGGAGSLQETQYF. CDR3 nucleotides: TGTGCCAGCAGTGTACAGGGGGGGGCAGGGTCACTCCAAGAGACCCAGTACTTC. The chain links TRBV6-1 to TRBJ2-5; weak D call: TRBD1 (8 bases). Germline V CDR1 and CDR2: MNHNS, SASEGT. This CDR3 contains 18 residues. V was cut by 4 bases and J by 1 base, with 22 bases left in between.